The 17 T cell receptor beta chains reported below all come from one sample, sequenced in a study of a mutant IDH1 vaccine in newly diagnosed glioma. Generated by immunoSEQ multiplex PCR, the TCRdb table keeps only in-frame clones and is missing some. This sample has roughly 70,000 clones; 80% to 90% occur once, and the top ten carry under 3.5%. The time point here: baseline, week 1 (first vaccination visit). Stated treatment: pre-vaccination baseline after standard-of-care therapy. The sequenced sample was PBMCs, obtained from a glioma patient treated with radiotherapy, temozolomide or both. These receptors were obtained from a man aged 30 to 39 with glioma.

The chain carries TRBV5-1 and TRBJ1-2; tentatively, D is TRBD1 (6 bases). Germline lookup yields CDR1 SGHRS and CDR2 YFSETQ. The CDR3 loop spans 16 amino acids. Between the trimmed V and J ends, which lost 1 base and 7 bases, there was a span of 20 bases. CDR3 DNA sequence: TGCGCCAGCAGCTTGAAATGGGGGGCTGCCTTCTCTGGCTACACCTTC. Translation: CASSLKWGAAFSGYTF.

The rearrangement links TRBV10-2 to TRBJ1-1; 7 bases are a match to TRBD1. The CDR3 is made up of 14 amino acids. J was trimmed by 4 bases and V by 6 bases; bases with no gene match: 8. Germline lookup yields CDR1 WSHSY and CDR2 SAAADI. DNA for the CDR3: TGCGCCAGCAGCGGGACAGCTGGTGGCACTGAAGCTTTCTTT. This sequence encodes CASSGTAGGTEAFF.

The V and J genes are TRBV7-8 and TRBJ1-4; D perhaps matches TRBD1 (5 bases). Between the trimmed V and J ends, which lost 1 base and 5 bases, there was a span of 11 bases. Germline V lookup: CDR1 SGHVS, CDR2 FQNEAQ. This CDR3 has 15 residues. CDR3: CASSLERGRNEKLFF. The CDR3 nucleotides are TGTGCCAGCAGCTTAGAAAGGGGTAGAAATGAAAAACTGTTTTTT.

This clone has just a few counts. The chain carries TRBV7-8 and TRBJ1-6; 9 nucleotides agree with TRBD1. The CDR3 loop spans 14 amino acids. Germline trimming cut 6 bases from V and 7 bases from J; bases unmatched to any gene: 4. Germline-derived CDR1 and CDR2 are SGHVS and FQNEAQ. The CDR3 is CASSFGQGNSPLHF. The CDR3 nucleotides are TGTGCCAGCAGTTTCGGACAGGGGAATTCACCCCTCCACTTT.

This chain joins TRBV5-1 and TRBJ2-5; 7 nucleotides align to TRBD1. CDR3 length equals 13 residues. Looked up from germline, CDR1 is SGHRS and CDR2 is YFSETQ. The V segment lost 4 bases and the J segment 3 bases; nucleotides outside the gene matches: 3. The CDR3 spells CASSRGTEETQYF. In DNA, the CDR3 is TGCGCCAGCAGCAGAGGGACAGAAGAGACCCAGTACTTC.

This clone has only a few counts. The chain recombines TRBV19 with TRBJ1-1; TRBD1 might be the D (5 bases). The CDR3 has 17 residues. The V end lost 5 bases, the J end lost 0 bases, and 19 bases lay between the germline ends. Germline CDR1 and CDR2: LNHDA and SQIVND (reference sequence). The CDR3 loop reads CASSPLGGMRMNTEAFF. The CDR3 DNA reads as TGTGCCAGTAGTCCGTTGGGGGGAATGAGGATGAACACTGAAGCTTTCTTT.

V is TRBV14 and J is TRBJ2-7; D unresolved. Trimming took off 4 bases at V and 7 bases at J, with 20 bases between the two ends. The CDR3 runs 15 residues. CDR1 is SGHDN, CDR2 FVKESK, per germline. The CDR3 loop reads CASSLGPNDEWEQYF. CDR3 sequence (DNA): TGTGCCAGCAGCCTCGGGCCCAACGATGAATGGGAGCAGTACTTC.

This chain links TRBV9 with TRBJ2-1; 7 bases are shared with TRBD1. CDR1 is SGDLS and CDR2 is YYNGEE in the germline V gene. The CDR3 length is 13 residues. With 0 bases clipped from V and 12 bases from J, the junction kept 6 bases outside the gene matches. CDR3: CASSVEGASWQFF. The CDR3, as DNA: TGTGCCAGCAGCGTAGAGGGGGCTAGCTGGCAGTTCTTC. Supplemented by reference TRBV9 and TRBJ2-1, the full variable domain reads DSGVTQTPKHLITATGQRVTLRCSPRSGDLSVYWYQQSLDQGLQFLIQYYNGEERAKGNILERFSAQQFPDLHSELNLSSLELGDSALYFCASSVEGASWQFFGPGTRLTVL.

The genes are TRBV7-9 and TRBJ1-2, with D possibly matching TRBD1 (6 bases). Trimming left V 1 base short and J 4 bases short, with 13 bases between. This CDR3 region has 15 residues. Germline V gene sequence: CDR1 SEHNR, CDR2 FQNEAQ (reference sequence). The CDR3 coding sequence is TGTGCCAGCAGCTTAGAATACAGGGACGTCTATGGCTACACCTTC. This translates into CASSLEYRDVYGYTF.

This rearrangement joins TRBV5-1 to TRBJ2-2; D is unclear. CDR1 is SGHRS and CDR2 is YFSETQ in the germline V gene. The V end was cut by 3 bases, the J end by 0 bases, with 9 bases between. The CDR3 covers 15 residues. CDR3 amino acids: CASSSSTSNTGELFF. As DNA, the CDR3 is TGCGCCAGCAGCTCCTCGACATCGAACACCGGGGAGCTGTTTTTT.

The chain uses TRBV5-1 and TRBJ1-1, with D unclear. From germline, CDR1 is SGHRS and CDR2 YFSETQ. Deletions cut 0 bases from V and 5 bases from J, with 5 bases between. The CDR3 length is 12 residues. The CDR3 DNA reads as TGCGCCAGCAGCTTGGGGCGGACTGAAGCTTTCTTT. It codes for CASSLGRTEAFF.

The chain joins TRBV6-5 to TRBJ2-2; D call uncertain. Looked up from germline, CDR1 is MNHEY and CDR2 is SVGAGI. The V end lost 8 bases, the J end lost 1 base, and 11 bases lay between the germline ends. The CDR3 totals 14 residues. CDR3 sequence (DNA): TGTGCCAGCGCCGGCTGGCAGAACACCGGGGAGCTGTTTTTT. This encodes CASAGWQNTGELFF.

The chain links TRBV30 to TRBJ2-3; 8 bases fit TRBD2. The CDR3 spans 14 residues. Germline V lookup: CDR1 GTSNPN, CDR2 SVGIG (reference sequence). V was clipped by 1 base and J by 0 bases; unmatched bases: 0. CDR3 amino acids: CAWSGGGSTDTQYF. The CDR3 DNA is TGTGCCTGGAGTGGCGGGGGGAGCACAGATACGCAGTATTTT.

The V call is TRBV28, the J call TRBJ2-1; D ambiguous. CDR1 and CDR2 from the germline V gene are MDHEN and SYDVKM. V was trimmed by 6 bases and J by 0 bases, leaving 12 bases between them. This CDR3 is 15 amino acids long. The CDR3 nucleotides read TGTGCCAGCAGGCGTCTCAGGAGCTCCTACAATGAGCAGTTCTTC. It yields the protein CASRRLRSSYNEQFF.

The gene calls are TRBV5-8 and TRBJ1-1; no reliable D call. V shed 4 bases and J shed 1 base, with 20 bases lying between them. CDR3 length: 17 amino acids. In germline, CDR1 is SGHTS, CDR2 YDEGEE. The chain's CDR3 is CASSLREGMRSNTEAFF. The CDR3 nucleotides are TGTGCCAGCAGCCTTCGGGAAGGGATGAGGTCGAACACTGAAGCTTTCTTT.

V is TRBV11-2 and J is TRBJ1-1; D may be TRBD1 (5 bases). V was clipped by 6 bases and J by 3 bases, with 14 bases between them. The CDR3 totals 14 residues. Germline V lookup: CDR1 SGHAT, CDR2 FQNNGV. The CDR3 spells CASRGQGLHTEAFF. The CDR3 nucleotides are TGTGCCAGCAGGGGGCAGGGTCTGCACACTGAAGCTTTCTTT.

The gene calls are TRBV18 and TRBJ1-3, with D maybe TRBD1 (6 bases). V lost 6 bases to trimming and J lost 0 bases, with 15 bases between them. Germline values: CDR1 KGHSH, CDR2 LQKENI. This CDR3 spans 16 amino acids. CDR3 amino acids: CASSPGQILSGNTIYF. In DNA form, the CDR3 reads TGTGCCAGCTCTCCTGGACAGATCCTCTCTGGAAACACCATATATTTT. The variable domain in full, with the rest retrieved from reference TRBV18 and TRBJ1-3, is NAGVMQNPRHLVRRRGQEARLRCSPMKGHSHVYWYRQLPEEGLKFMVYLQKENIIDESGMPKERFSAEFPKEGPSILRIQQVVRGDSAAYFCASSPGQILSGNTIYFGEGSWLTVV.